This TCR beta chain is from a study of beta chain features in type 1 diabetes. The study, taken as a whole, reports: Moderate yet significant TCRB CDR3 shortening was seen in Type 1 diabetes patients in all four CD4+ subsets. Over-representation of high TCR-expressing cells was a possible consequence of cDNA sequencing.

This CDR3 has 14 amino acids. Germline CDR1 is GTSNPN and CDR2 is SVGIG (reference sequence). V trimming: 5 bases; J trimming: 1 base; junction bases outside the gene matches: 5. A word on this clone: Its antigen is unidentified.

Expressed TCRB transcripts were sequenced because the isolated RNA had all been reverse transcribed beforehand. Clones were sequenced by immunoSEQ multiplex PCR, and TCRdb holds only the in-frame ones, with some missing. The table lists about 110,000 clones, under 40% of them singletons. Material for sequencing was stem cell memory CD4+ T cells from blood. This chain joins TRBV30 and TRBJ2-5, with 9 bases that match TRBD2. The receptor's source is a woman aged 18-29 years in good health. The CDR3 loop is CAWLSTSGQETQYF. CDR3 nucleotide sequence: TGTGCCTGGCTGTCGACTAGCGGCCAAGAGACCCAGTACTTC.